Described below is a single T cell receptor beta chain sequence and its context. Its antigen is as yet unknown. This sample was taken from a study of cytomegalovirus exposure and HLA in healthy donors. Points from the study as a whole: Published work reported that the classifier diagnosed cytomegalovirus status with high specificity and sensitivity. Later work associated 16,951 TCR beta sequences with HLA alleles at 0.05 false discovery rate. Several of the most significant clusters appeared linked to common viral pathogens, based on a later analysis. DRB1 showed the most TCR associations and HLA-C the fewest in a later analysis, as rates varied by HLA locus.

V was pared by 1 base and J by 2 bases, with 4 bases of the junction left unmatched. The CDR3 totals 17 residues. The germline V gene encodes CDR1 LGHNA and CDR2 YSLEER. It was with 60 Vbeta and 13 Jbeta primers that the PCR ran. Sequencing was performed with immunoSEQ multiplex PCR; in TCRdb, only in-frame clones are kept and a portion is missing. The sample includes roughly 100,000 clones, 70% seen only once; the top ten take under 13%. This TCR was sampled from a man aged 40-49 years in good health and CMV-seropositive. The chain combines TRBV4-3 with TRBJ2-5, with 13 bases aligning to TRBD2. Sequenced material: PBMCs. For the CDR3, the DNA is TGCGCCAGCAGCCAAGGACTAGCGGGAGGCCTTCAAGAGACCCAGTACTTC. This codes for CASSQGLAGGLQETQYF.